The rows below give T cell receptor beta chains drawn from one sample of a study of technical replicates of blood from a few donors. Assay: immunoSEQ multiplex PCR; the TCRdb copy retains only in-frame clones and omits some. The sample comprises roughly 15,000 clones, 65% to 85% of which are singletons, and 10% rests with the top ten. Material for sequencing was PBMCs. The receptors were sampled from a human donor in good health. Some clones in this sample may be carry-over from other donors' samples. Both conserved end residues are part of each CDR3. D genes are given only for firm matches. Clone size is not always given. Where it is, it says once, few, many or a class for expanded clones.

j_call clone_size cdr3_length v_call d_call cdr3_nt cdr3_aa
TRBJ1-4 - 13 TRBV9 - TGTGCCAGCAGCGCCGAGTCGGGAGAAAAACTGTTTTTT CASSAESGEKLFF
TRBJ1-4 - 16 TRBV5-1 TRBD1 TGCGCCAGCAGCTTCCAGGGGACAGCAACTAATGAAAAACTGTTTTTT CASSFQGTATNEKLFF
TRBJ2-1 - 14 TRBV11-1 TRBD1 TGTGCCAGCAGCTTGTGGACAGGGACGCATGAGCAGTTCTTC CASSLWTGTHEQFF
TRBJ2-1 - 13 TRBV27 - TGTGCCAGCAGTGAACGACCGGGACTGAGGCAGTTCTTC CASSERPGLRQFF
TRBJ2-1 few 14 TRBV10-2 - TGCGCCAGCACAGGACGGGACTCCTACAATGAGCAGTTCTTC CASTGRDSYNEQFF
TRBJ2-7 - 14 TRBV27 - TGTGCCAGCACCGAAACAGGGTTCTCCTACGAGCAGTACTTC CASTETGFSYEQYF
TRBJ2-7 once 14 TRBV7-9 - TGTGCCAGCAGCTTAGGGACAGCTAACTACGAGCAGTACTTC CASSLGTANYEQYF
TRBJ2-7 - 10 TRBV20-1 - TGCAGTGTAGGGAGTTACGAGCAGTACTTC CSVGSYEQYF
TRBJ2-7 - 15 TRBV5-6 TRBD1 TGTGCCAGCAGCTTGGGACAGGGGGCAGGGTACGAGCAGTACTTC CASSLGQGAGYEQYF
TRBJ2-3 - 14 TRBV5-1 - TGCGCCAGCAGCTTGGAGGCGGACACAGATACGCAGTATTTT CASSLEADTDTQYF
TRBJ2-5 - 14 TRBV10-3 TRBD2 TGTGCCATCAGTGATAGCGGGAGGGCCGAGACCCAGTACTTC CAISDSGRAETQYF
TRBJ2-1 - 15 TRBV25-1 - TGTGCCAGCAGTGTTTCTAGCGACTCCTACAATGAGCAGTTCTTC CASSVSSDSYNEQFF
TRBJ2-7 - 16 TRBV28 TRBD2 TGTGCCAGCAGTTTGTTACTAGCGGGAGGGCTGTACGAGCAGTACTTC CASSLLLAGGLYEQYF
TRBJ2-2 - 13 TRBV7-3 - TGTGCCAGCAGCTTACTAACGTCCGGGGAGCTGTTTTTT CASSLLTSGELFF
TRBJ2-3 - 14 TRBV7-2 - TGTGCCAGCTCTATGGCGGGACGCACAGATACGCAGTATTTT CASSMAGRTDTQYF
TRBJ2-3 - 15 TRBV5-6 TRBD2 TGTGCCAGCAGCTGGGGGACTAGCGGCCCGGCTACGCAGTATTTT CASSWGTSGPATQYF
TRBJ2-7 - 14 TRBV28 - TGTGCCAGCAGTTTATCTAGCGAATTCCACGAGCAGTACTTC CASSLSSEFHEQYF
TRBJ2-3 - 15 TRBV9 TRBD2 TGTGCCAGCAGCGGTAGCGGGAGCTTCACAGATACGCAGTATTTT CASSGSGSFTDTQYF
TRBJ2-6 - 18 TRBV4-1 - TGCGCCAGCAGCCAAGCTCAGGGATTTGTCTCTGGGGCCAACGTCCTGACTTTC CASSQAQGFVSGANVLTF
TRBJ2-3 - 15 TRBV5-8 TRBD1 TGTGCCAGCAGCTTGGGGGGACAGGGATCAGATACGCAGTATTTT CASSLGGQGSDTQYF
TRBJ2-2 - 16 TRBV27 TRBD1 TGTGCCAGCAGTCTGGACAGGGGTAGTAACACCGGGGAGCTGTTTTTT CASSLDRGSNTGELFF
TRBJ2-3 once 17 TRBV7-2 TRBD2 TGTGCCAGCAGCTTAGTGTGGGCTAGCGGGAGGGGAGATACGCAGTATTTT CASSLVWASGRGDTQYF
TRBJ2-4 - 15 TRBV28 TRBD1 TGTGCCAGCAGTTTACCAGGGGGAGCCAAAAACATTCAGTACTTC CASSLPGGAKNIQYF
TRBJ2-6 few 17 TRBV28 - TGTGCCAGCATGGGATGGGACACCCCCGTGGGGGCCAACGTCCTGACTTTC CASMGWDTPVGANVLTF
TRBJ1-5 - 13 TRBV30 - TGTGCCTGGAGTACTGATAGCAATCAGCCCCAGCATTTT CAWSTDSNQPQHF
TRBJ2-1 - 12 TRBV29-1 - TGCAGCGTTCGGCAGGGGTTCTATGAGCAGTTCTTC CSVRQGFYEQFF
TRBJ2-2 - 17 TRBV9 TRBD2 TGTGCCAGCAGCGTATTCGCTAGCGGGACGAACACCGGGGAGCTGTTTTTT CASSVFASGTNTGELFF
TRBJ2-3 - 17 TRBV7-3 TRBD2 TGTGCCAGCAGCTTAACCGGGACTAGCGGGGGCACAGATACGCAGTATTTT CASSLTGTSGGTDTQYF
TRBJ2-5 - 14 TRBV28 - TGTGCCAGCACCGCCGACAGACAGCAAGAGACCCAGTACTTC CASTADRQQETQYF
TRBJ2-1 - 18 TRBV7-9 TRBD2 TGTGCCAGCAGCATAGGGGGGGGACTAGCGGGACGATACAATGAGCAGTTCTTC CASSIGGGLAGRYNEQFF
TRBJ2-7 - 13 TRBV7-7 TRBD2 TGTGCCAGCAGCCCCGCGGGGGGAAACGAGCAGTACTTC CASSPAGGNEQYF